The 22 T cell receptor beta chains given below trace back to one sample, sequenced in a study of blood T cell repertoires in COVID-19. Repertoires were generated with immunoSEQ multiplex PCR, while TCRdb's copy carries only in-frame clones and drops some. In the table there are about 240,000 clones, over 70% of which are singletons. The sample comprised peripheral blood. The receptors were sampled from an elderly woman with acute or convalescent COVID-19.

The chain recombines TRBV9 with TRBJ1-2; D possibly corresponds to TRBD1 (6 bases). This CDR3 contains 16 residues. With 3 bases removed from V and 8 bases from J, the gap between germline ends came to 23 bases. CDR1 SGDLS and CDR2 YYNGEE come from the germline V gene. The CDR3 sequence is CASSAQSSIQGIGYTF. The CDR3 DNA reads as TGTGCCAGCAGCGCCCAGAGTTCGATACAGGGAATCGGCTACACCTTC.

The chain combines TRBV7-9 with TRBJ1-6; possibly TRBD1 for D (6 bases). In germline, CDR1 is SEHNR, CDR2 FQNEAQ (reference sequence). V lost 0 bases and J lost 3, with 12 bases in between. The CDR3 extends over 17 amino acids. The CDR3: CASSLARQVRYNSPLHF. CDR3 bases: TGTGCCAGCAGCTTAGCGAGACAGGTCCGCTATAATTCACCCCTCCACTTT.

This clone was seen a handful of times. V usage is TRBV10-2 and J usage is TRBJ2-1; 10 nucleotides line up with TRBD2. Trimming removed 6 bases from V and 8 bases from J; junction bases left unmatched: 4. Germline V gene data show CDR1 as WSHSY and CDR2 as SAAADI. The CDR3 totals 13 residues. The CDR3 nucleotides read TGCGCCAGCAGGGCTAGCGGGAGAGATGAGCAGTTCTTC. It translates to CASRASGRDEQFF.

The V gene is TRBV3-1 (or the pseudogene TRBV3-2), the J gene TRBJ2-1; 7 nucleotides line up with TRBD1. The germline V gene encodes CDR1 LGHDT and CDR2 YNNKEL (reference sequence). V shed 8 bases, J shed 9 bases, and the junction held 4 bases outside the gene matches. The CDR3 is made up of 11 amino acids. The CDR3 loop reads CASSQGSEQFF. Written as DNA, the CDR3 is TGTGCCAGCTCACAGGGGTCTGAGCAGTTCTTC.

The chain's CDR3 is CASRQTDTGELFF. CDR3 coding DNA: TGTGCCAGCAGACAGACGGACACCGGGGAGCTGTTTTTT. This chain joins TRBV2 and TRBJ2-2; unclear D gene. Trimming cost V 6 bases and J 3 bases, with 8 bases left between them. This CDR3 contains 13 residues. The germline V gene has CDR1 SNHLY and CDR2 FYNNEI. Variable domain in full (rest from reference TRBV2 and TRBJ2-2): EPEVTQTPSHQVTQMGQEVILRCVPISNHLYFYWYRQILGQKVEFLVSFYNNEISEKSEIFDDQFSVERPDGSNFTLKIRSTKLEDSAMYFCASRQTDTGELFFGEGSRLTVL.

Notes on this clone: Other DNA sequences in this sample translate to the same CDR3. The chain links TRBV18 to TRBJ1-6; D ambiguous. Per germline, CDR1 KGHSH and CDR2 LQKENI. The ends were cut back, 3 bases at V and 5 bases at J, with 8 bases in the middle. The CDR3 extends over 14 amino acids. The chain's CDR3 is CASSPVGDNSPLHF. CDR3 coding DNA: TGTGCCAGCTCACCCGTCGGGGATAATTCACCCCTCCACTTT.

A few counts support this clone. The gene calls are TRBV5-1 and TRBJ2-3, with TRBD1 matching over 8 bases. This CDR3 has 15 amino acids. Germline V lookup: CDR1 SGHRS, CDR2 YFSETQ. Trimming took 3 bases from V and 3 from J; bases not matched to a gene: 6. CDR3 coding DNA: TGCGCCAGCAGCTCAGACAGGGGTAGTACAGATACGCAGTATTTT. Protein sequence: CASSSDRGSTDTQYF.

The rearrangement uses TRBV3-1 (or the pseudogene TRBV3-2) and TRBJ2-1; TRBD2 matches at 8 bases. The CDR3 contains 17 residues. Germline CDR1 is LGHDT and CDR2 is YNNKEL (reference sequence). The V and J ends lost 2 bases and 5 bases, in that order; junction bases with no gene match: 11. The CDR3 nucleotides are TGTGCCAGCAGCCAAAATCGGCCCGGGGGGGCCAACAATGAGCAGTTCTTC. Residues: CASSQNRPGGANNEQFF.

This sequence joins TRBV7-9 and TRBJ2-1; 7 bases match TRBD1. V dropped 6 bases and J dropped 3; count of bases not matched to a gene: 8. Per germline, CDR1 SEHNR and CDR2 FQNEAQ (reference sequence). The CDR3 contains 15 residues. The CDR3: CASSPRGTDYNEQFF. The CDR3 nucleotides are TGTGCCAGCAGTCCAAGGGGGACAGACTACAATGAGCAGTTCTTC.

Remarks on this clone: The sample has other DNA sequences that encode this CDR3 too. The chain joins TRBV6-5 to TRBJ2-7; 7 bases agree with TRBD1. This CDR3 spans 14 amino acids. J gave up 4 bases and V 0 bases, and 3 bases lay outside the gene matches. Germline V gene data show CDR1 as MNHEY and CDR2 as SVGAGI. CDR3 loop: CASSYSRQGYEQYF. CDR3 nucleotides: TGTGCCAGCAGTTACTCGAGACAGGGATACGAGCAGTACTTC.

This clone was seen only a few times. The V call is TRBV5-1, the J call TRBJ1-2; 12 bases fit TRBD1. Germline CDR1 and CDR2: SGHRS and YFSETQ. The CDR3 length is 15 residues. The V segment lost 4 bases and the J segment 8 bases; nucleotides outside the gene matches: 9. CDR3 amino acids: CASSPPGTGGGGYTF. The CDR3 DNA is TGCGCCAGCAGCCCGCCCGGGACAGGGGGCGGCGGCTACACCTTC.

V and J are TRBV7-6 and TRBJ2-7, with 7 bases aligning to TRBD1. The CDR3 runs to 14 residues. Germline values: CDR1 SGHVS, CDR2 FNYEAQ. V dropped 5 bases and J dropped 2; count of bases not matched to a gene: 6. The CDR3 coding sequence is TGTGCCAGCAGCCCAAACAGGGGCCCCTACGAGCAGTACTTC. It codes for CASSPNRGPYEQYF.

V gene TRBV11-2 combines with J gene TRBJ1-2; D gene ambiguous. Deletions cut 5 bases from V and 8 bases from J, with 12 bases between. This CDR3 spans 12 amino acids. Germline-derived CDR1 and CDR2 are SGHAT and FQNNGV. CDR3 nucleotide sequence: TGTGCCAGCAGCCCGGGTCATGCGGGCTACACCTTC. This encodes CASSPGHAGYTF.

The chain uses TRBV7-2 and TRBJ1-5; 7 nucleotides agree with TRBD1. The V segment lost 5 bases and the J segment 3 bases; nucleotides outside the gene matches: 7. This CDR3 has 15 residues. Germline values: CDR1 SGHTA, CDR2 FQGNSA. The CDR3 region has the DNA TGTGCCAGCAGCAGTCAGGGGGACTTCAATCAGCCCCAGCATTTT. Encoded protein: CASSSQGDFNQPQHF.

The chain uses TRBV4-1 and TRBJ2-7, with D perhaps matching TRBD2 (6 bases). The germline V and J ends were trimmed by 0 bases and 3 bases, with 18 bases remaining between them. This CDR3 has 17 residues. Germline V gene lookup returns CDR1 MGHRA and CDR2 YSYEKL. The CDR3 sequence is CASSQDLEASDFYEQYF. The DNA for the CDR3 is TGCGCCAGCAGCCAAGATCTTGAAGCTAGCGATTTCTACGAGCAGTACTTC.

The genes are TRBV5-5 and TRBJ1-3; TRBD1 agrees at 7 bases. CDR1 and CDR2 (germline): SGHKS, YYEKEE (reference sequence). CDR3 size: 19 residues. Trimming at V came to 4 bases and at J to 0 bases, leaving 16 bases not matched to a gene. This CDR3 reads CASSGRDSAGPFSGNTIYF. CDR3 bases: TGTGCCAGCAGCGGACGGGACAGCGCCGGGCCGTTCTCTGGAAACACCATATATTTT.

The V call is TRBV4-1, the J call TRBJ2-5; 8 bases match TRBD1. Trimming at V came to 3 bases and at J to 3 bases, leaving 12 bases not matched to a gene. The CDR3 is 17 amino acids. Germline CDR1 and CDR2: MGHRA and YSYEKL. CDR3 region: CASSHHATDRGKETQYF. The CDR3 region has the DNA TGCGCCAGCAGCCACCACGCGACCGACAGGGGTAAAGAGACCCAGTACTTC.

The chain combines TRBV19 with TRBJ1-3, with D unclear. CDR3 length: 14 residues. The V and J ends lost 4 bases and 4 bases respectively, with 11 bases between them. CDR1 and CDR2 from the germline V gene are LNHDA and SQIVND (reference sequence). DNA for the CDR3: TGTGCCAGTAGTACACAGTCCCACGGAAACACCATATATTTT. It specifies CASSTQSHGNTIYF. Full variable domain (remainder filled in from reference TRBV19 and TRBJ1-3): DGGITQSPKYLFRKEGQNVTLSCEQNLNHDAMYWYRQDPGQGLRLIYYSQIVNDFQKGDIAEGYSVSREKKESFPLTVTSAQKNPTAFYLCASSTQSHGNTIYFGEGSWLTVV.

V gene TRBV19 combines with J gene TRBJ1-5; D might be TRBD1 (6 bases). Trimming pared 2 bases from V and 0 bases from J, leaving 11 bases between. The CDR3 runs to 16 residues. Per germline, CDR1 LNHDA and CDR2 SQIVND (reference sequence). The CDR3 bases are TGTGCCAGTAGTATACTCCGGACAGATAGCAATCAGCCCCAGCATTTT. It encodes CASSILRTDSNQPQHF. The variable domain in full, completed from reference TRBV19 and TRBJ1-5, reads DGGITQSPKYLFRKEGQNVTLSCEQNLNHDAMYWYRQDPGQGLRLIYYSQIVNDFQKGDIAEGYSVSREKKESFPLTVTSAQKNPTAFYLCASSILRTDSNQPQHFGDGTRLSIL.

The V gene is TRBV5-1, the J gene TRBJ2-1; the D gene is possibly TRBD2 (7 bases). This CDR3 region has 16 residues. The V end was cut by 4 bases, the J end by 0 bases, with 14 bases between. CDR1 and CDR2 from the germline V gene are SGHRS and YFSETQ. CDR3 in amino acids: CASSRGGGSSYNEQFF. The DNA of the CDR3 is TGCGCCAGCAGCAGGGGGGGCGGGAGCTCCTACAATGAGCAGTTCTTC.

V usage is TRBV6-5 and J usage is TRBJ2-7; 7 nucleotides agree with TRBD1. The CDR3 extends over 15 amino acids. CDR1 is MNHEY, CDR2 SVGAGI, per germline. J lost 3 bases, V lost 6 bases, and 11 bases had no gene match. CDR3 region: CASSLTGLYFYEQYF. Written as DNA, the CDR3 is TGTGCCAGCAGCCTGACAGGGCTATATTTCTACGAGCAGTACTTC.

The chain recombines TRBV9 with TRBJ2-7; 8 nucleotides agree with TRBD2. Germline CDR1 SGDLS, CDR2 YYNGEE. With 1 base clipped from V and 4 bases from J, the junction kept 4 bases outside the gene matches. The CDR3 runs to 14 residues. CDR3 residues: CASSVISGSYEQYF. DNA of the CDR3: TGTGCCAGCAGCGTAATCAGCGGGAGTTACGAGCAGTACTTC. The whole variable domain, remainder taken from reference TRBV9 and TRBJ2-7, is DSGVTQTPKHLITATGQRVTLRCSPRSGDLSVYWYQQSLDQGLQFLIQYYNGEERAKGNILERFSAQQFPDLHSELNLSSLELGDSALYFCASSVISGSYEQYFGPGTRLTVT.